Listed below are T cell receptor beta chains from one sample, sequenced in a study of Tregs in tolerant kidney transplant recipients. TCRdb keeps only in-frame clones here, not all; method: immunoSEQ multiplex PCR. The sample yields around 74,000 clones, nearly 98% seen once. Sample: CD4+ T cells from blood, taken before the transplant. These TCRs come from a human donor who received a combined kidney and bone marrow transplant. CDR3s include the opening cysteine and the closing phenylalanine or tryptophan. A D gene is named only where the DNA matches it firmly. Clone size appears in some rows only: once, few, many, or a class for an expanded clone.

j_call clone_size d_call v_call cdr3_nt cdr3_aa
TRBJ2-1 . . TRBV5-1 TGCGCCAGCAGCTTGAGCGGGCTAAACTACAATGAGCAGTTCTTC CASSLSGLNYNEQFF
TRBJ1-1 . . TRBV7-3 TGTGCCAGCAGTCCCAACGGGGGGCGTGCAAACACTGAAGCTTTCTTT CASSPNGGRANTEAFF
TRBJ2-3 . TRBD2 TRBV25-1 TGTGCCAGCAGTGCTAGCGGGGGGCAGGGCACAGATACGCAGTATTTT CASSASGGQGTDTQYF
TRBJ2-3 . . TRBV7-3 TGTGCCAGCAGCTTAAACCCGGGTAGCACAGATACGCAGTATTTT CASSLNPGSTDTQYF
TRBJ2-1 . TRBD2 TRBV19 TGTGCCAGCACCACCATAGCGGGAGGGATCGATGAGCAGTTCTTC CASTTIAGGIDEQFF
TRBJ1-1 . TRBD1 TRBV7-9 TGTGCCAGCAGCCCGACAACAAAAACGGCCGGGACAGGTAACACTGAAGCTTTCTTT CASSPTTKTAGTGNTEAFF
TRBJ1-2 once TRBD1 TRBV10-3 TGTGCCATCAGTGGGGGGGACCATGGGACAGTTGGCTACACCTTC CAISGGDHGTVGYTF
TRBJ2-5 . . TRBV7-8 TGTGTCAGCCTGTCTTTCGGGGGAGAGACCCAGTACTTC CVSLSFGGETQYF
TRBJ2-5 . TRBD1 TRBV11-1 TGTGCCAGCAGCTTAGCGTTGTTAGGACAGGGAGAAGAGACCCAGTACTTC CASSLALLGQGEETQYF
TRBJ2-3 . . TRBV15 TGTGCCACCAGCAGTGTTACGAGCGGGGATACGCAGTATTTT CATSSVTSGDTQYF
TRBJ2-7 . . TRBV7-2 TGTGCCAGCAGTTCCCGTAATTTCGGGGGCGAGCAGTACTTC CASSSRNFGGEQYF